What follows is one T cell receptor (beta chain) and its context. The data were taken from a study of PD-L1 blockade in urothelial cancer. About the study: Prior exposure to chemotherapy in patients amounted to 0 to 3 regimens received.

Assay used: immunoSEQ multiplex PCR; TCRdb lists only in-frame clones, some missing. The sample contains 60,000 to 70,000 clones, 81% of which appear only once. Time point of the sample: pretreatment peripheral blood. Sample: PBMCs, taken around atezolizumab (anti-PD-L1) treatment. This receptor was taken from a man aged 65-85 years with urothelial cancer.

CDR3 region: CASSLYGAHVQGKDNYGYTF. As DNA, the CDR3 is TGCGCCAGCAGCTTGTATGGGGCCCATGTGCAGGGAAAAGACAACTATGGCTACACCTTC. The genes are TRBV5-1 and TRBJ1-2, with a possible D match to TRBD1 (5 bases). The CDR3 sequence is 20 residues long. Trimming pared 1 base from V and 2 bases from J, leaving 27 bases between. Germline V lookup: CDR1 SGHRS, CDR2 YFSETQ.